A selection of T cell receptor beta chains follows, all from one sample in a study of control samples from healthy donors and cancer patients. Generated by immunoSEQ multiplex PCR, the TCRdb table keeps only in-frame clones and is missing some. The sample records nearly 55,000 clones, 95% to 97% being singletons. The specimen sequenced was blood. These TCRs come from a woman under 40 in good health. CDR3s include the opening cysteine and the closing phenylalanine or tryptophan. Fields, in order: J gene, V gene, D gene, clone size, CDR3 protein, CDR3 DNA. The D gene is left open where the match is weak. Size is stated for part of the rows, as once, few or many counts, or as a class when the clone is expanded.

j_call: TRBJ1-1; v_call: TRBV27; d_call: NA; clone_size: NA; cdr3_aa: CASSLSTGNTEAFF; cdr3_nt: TGTGCCAGCAGTTTATCTACAGGGAACACTGAAGCTTTCTTT
j_call: TRBJ2-1; v_call: TRBV7-6; d_call: NA; clone_size: NA; cdr3_aa: CASSLLRGGMSYNEQFF; cdr3_nt: TGTGCCAGCAGCTTATTGAGGGGGGGTATGTCCTACAATGAGCAGTTCTTC
j_call: TRBJ1-4; v_call: TRBV19; d_call: NA; clone_size: NA; cdr3_aa: CASSVSGSEKLFF; cdr3_nt: TGTGCCAGTAGTGTCTCGGGGAGTGAAAAACTGTTTTTT
j_call: TRBJ1-5; v_call: TRBV28; d_call: NA; clone_size: NA; cdr3_aa: CASSYGLDQPQHF; cdr3_nt: TGTGCCAGCTCATATGGTTTGGATCAGCCCCAGCATTTT
j_call: TRBJ2-2; v_call: TRBV28; d_call: NA; clone_size: once; cdr3_aa: CASSPPFGSYTGELFF; cdr3_nt: TGTGCCAGCAGTCCTCCTTTCGGGAGTTACACCGGGGAGCTGTTTTTT
j_call: TRBJ2-7; v_call: TRBV5-1; d_call: TRBD1; clone_size: once; cdr3_aa: CASSLEAGTGVYEQYF; cdr3_nt: TGCGCCAGCAGCTTGGAAGCCGGGACAGGAGTCTACGAGCAGTACTTC
j_call: TRBJ1-6; v_call: TRBV7-8; d_call: NA; clone_size: NA; cdr3_aa: CASSLVQHNSPLHF; cdr3_nt: TGTGCCAGCAGCTTAGTACAGCATAATTCACCCCTCCACTTT
j_call: TRBJ1-1; v_call: TRBV6-2/TRBV6-3; d_call: NA; clone_size: NA; cdr3_aa: CASSYNPGWPEAFF; cdr3_nt: TGTGCCAGCAGTTATAACCCCGGTTGGCCTGAAGCTTTCTTT
j_call: TRBJ1-5; v_call: TRBV19; d_call: NA; clone_size: NA; cdr3_aa: CASSIVSGLDQPQHF; cdr3_nt: TGTGCCAGTAGTATAGTTTCCGGGTTGGATCAGCCCCAGCATTTT
j_call: TRBJ1-5; v_call: TRBV4-1; d_call: NA; clone_size: NA; cdr3_aa: CASSQDWGARYQPQHF; cdr3_nt: TGCGCCAGCAGCCAAGATTGGGGGGCTAGATATCAGCCCCAGCATTTT
j_call: TRBJ1-5; v_call: TRBV7-2; d_call: NA; clone_size: NA; cdr3_aa: CASSETGNQPQHF; cdr3_nt: TGTGCCAGCAGCGAAACAGGGAATCAGCCCCAGCATTTT
j_call: TRBJ2-7; v_call: TRBV29-1; d_call: NA; clone_size: NA; cdr3_aa: CSASFGGREQYF; cdr3_nt: TGCAGCGCCTCCTTTGGGGGGCGGGAGCAGTACTTC
j_call: TRBJ1-4; v_call: TRBV6-5; d_call: NA; clone_size: NA; cdr3_aa: CASTVYSENEKLFF; cdr3_nt: TGTGCCAGCACCGTCTACAGCGAAAATGAAAAACTGTTTTTT
j_call: TRBJ2-7; v_call: TRBV12-3/TRBV12-4; d_call: NA; clone_size: NA; cdr3_aa: CASSFNGPYEQYF; cdr3_nt: TGTGCCAGCAGTTTTAACGGACCCTACGAGCAGTACTTC
j_call: TRBJ2-7; v_call: TRBV6-4; d_call: TRBD2; clone_size: NA; cdr3_aa: CASSRLAGGGEQYF; cdr3_nt: TGTGCCAGCAGTCGGCTAGCGGGAGGGGGGGAGCAGTACTTC
j_call: TRBJ2-7; v_call: TRBV6-5; d_call: NA; clone_size: NA; cdr3_aa: CASSNQGLAKYEQYF; cdr3_nt: TGTGCCAGCAGTAACCAGGGGTTAGCGAAGTACGAGCAGTACTTC
j_call: TRBJ2-7; v_call: TRBV9; d_call: TRBD2; clone_size: once; cdr3_aa: CASSVAPSGRRYYEQYF; cdr3_nt: TGTGCCAGCAGCGTAGCGCCCAGCGGGAGGCGATACTACGAGCAGTACTTC
j_call: TRBJ1-4; v_call: TRBV4-1; d_call: NA; clone_size: once; cdr3_aa: CASSQPGEGEKLFF; cdr3_nt: TGCGCCAGCAGCCAACCGGGCGAAGGGGAAAAACTGTTTTTT
j_call: TRBJ2-3; v_call: TRBV28; d_call: TRBD2; clone_size: NA; cdr3_aa: CASRTGTSGQVDTQYF; cdr3_nt: TGTGCCAGCAGGACGGGGACTAGCGGCCAGGTTGATACGCAGTATTTT
j_call: TRBJ1-1; v_call: TRBV6-5; d_call: NA; clone_size: NA; cdr3_aa: CASSYSAGFGAFF; cdr3_nt: TGTGCCAGCAGTTACTCCGCAGGCTTTGGGGCTTTCTTT
j_call: TRBJ2-2; v_call: TRBV14; d_call: TRBD2; clone_size: NA; cdr3_aa: CASSPLAGVGTGELFF; cdr3_nt: TGTGCCAGCAGCCCTCTAGCGGGAGTAGGAACCGGGGAGCTGTTTTTT
j_call: TRBJ1-5; v_call: TRBV27; d_call: TRBD1; clone_size: NA; cdr3_aa: CASSITGVNQPQHF; cdr3_nt: TGTGCCAGCAGTATTACAGGGGTCAATCAGCCCCAGCATTTT
j_call: TRBJ2-7; v_call: TRBV6-2/TRBV6-3; d_call: TRBD2; clone_size: NA; cdr3_aa: CASSSTSGRSYEQYF; cdr3_nt: TGTGCCAGCAGTTCGACTAGCGGACGCTCCTACGAGCAGTACTTC
j_call: TRBJ2-7; v_call: TRBV28; d_call: NA; clone_size: NA; cdr3_aa: CASSLSQGYEQYF; cdr3_nt: TGTGCCAGCAGTTTATCCCAGGGTTACGAGCAGTACTTC
j_call: TRBJ1-5; v_call: TRBV28; d_call: TRBD1; clone_size: NA; cdr3_aa: CASRTDRNNQPQHF; cdr3_nt: TGTGCCAGCAGGACGGACAGGAACAATCAGCCCCAGCATTTT
j_call: TRBJ2-7; v_call: TRBV2; d_call: TRBD1; clone_size: NA; cdr3_aa: CASSEVNRGLGEQYF; cdr3_nt: TGTGCCAGCAGTGAAGTCAACAGGGGGCTCGGCGAGCAGTACTTC
j_call: TRBJ2-3; v_call: TRBV5-4; d_call: NA; clone_size: NA; cdr3_aa: CASSFGPSADTQYF; cdr3_nt: TGTGCCAGCAGCTTTGGTCCTAGCGCAGATACGCAGTATTTT
j_call: TRBJ1-2; v_call: TRBV24-1; d_call: NA; clone_size: NA; cdr3_aa: CATRGPGGYGYTF; cdr3_nt: TGTGCCACCAGGGGGCCGGGGGGCTATGGCTACACCTTC
j_call: TRBJ2-7; v_call: TRBV19; d_call: TRBD2; clone_size: large; cdr3_aa: CASSNRGGNEQYF; cdr3_nt: TGTGCCAGTAGTAACCGGGGAGGGAACGAGCAGTACTTC
j_call: TRBJ2-7; v_call: TRBV28; d_call: NA; clone_size: NA; cdr3_aa: CASSSPLLANSYEQYF; cdr3_nt: TGTGCCAGCAGTTCCCCCCTCCTAGCGAACTCCTACGAGCAGTACTTC
j_call: TRBJ1-2; v_call: TRBV19; d_call: NA; clone_size: NA; cdr3_aa: CASNPGGGYTF; cdr3_nt: TGTGCCAGTAACCCCGGAGGCGGCTACACCTTC
j_call: TRBJ2-3; v_call: TRBV27; d_call: NA; clone_size: NA; cdr3_aa: CASSFNTARDTQYF; cdr3_nt: TGTGCCAGCAGTTTTAACACAGCTAGGGATACGCAGTATTTT
j_call: TRBJ1-1; v_call: TRBV9; d_call: NA; clone_size: NA; cdr3_aa: CASSVGQTNTEAFF; cdr3_nt: TGTGCCAGCAGCGTAGGGCAGACGAACACTGAAGCTTTCTTT
j_call: TRBJ2-5; v_call: TRBV5-1; d_call: TRBD2; clone_size: NA; cdr3_aa: CASSLVAGVQETQYF; cdr3_nt: TGCGCCAGCAGCTTGGTAGCGGGCGTACAAGAGACCCAGTACTTC
j_call: TRBJ2-2; v_call: TRBV29-1; d_call: NA; clone_size: NA; cdr3_aa: CSVESQGSHTGELFF; cdr3_nt: TGCAGCGTTGAGTCCCAGGGGTCACACACCGGGGAGCTGTTTTTT
j_call: TRBJ2-1; v_call: TRBV29-1; d_call: NA; clone_size: NA; cdr3_aa: CSVEESSYSEQFF; cdr3_nt: TGCAGCGTTGAAGAATCTTCCTACAGTGAGCAGTTCTTC
j_call: TRBJ2-7; v_call: TRBV5-6; d_call: NA; clone_size: NA; cdr3_aa: CASSSLRGEYEQYF; cdr3_nt: TGTGCCAGCAGCTCACTCAGGGGAGAGTACGAGCAGTACTTC
j_call: TRBJ1-1; v_call: TRBV5-1; d_call: NA; clone_size: NA; cdr3_aa: CASSRGQDPAFF; cdr3_nt: TGCGCCAGCAGCCGGGGCCAGGATCCCGCTTTCTTT
j_call: TRBJ2-2; v_call: TRBV6-4; d_call: TRBD1; clone_size: NA; cdr3_aa: CASFSDRQNTGELFF; cdr3_nt: TGTGCCAGCTTCTCGGACAGGCAGAACACCGGGGAGCTGTTTTTT
j_call: TRBJ2-7; v_call: TRBV5-4; d_call: TRBD1; clone_size: NA; cdr3_aa: CASSSRDRSYEQYF; cdr3_nt: TGTGCCAGCAGCTCCCGGGACAGGAGCTACGAGCAGTACTTC
j_call: TRBJ2-1; v_call: TRBV28; d_call: NA; clone_size: NA; cdr3_aa: CASSLNGPGRFF; cdr3_nt: TGTGCCAGCAGTTTAAATGGCCCGGGACGGTTCTTC
j_call: TRBJ2-3; v_call: TRBV7-8; d_call: NA; clone_size: NA; cdr3_aa: CASSPHTDTQYF; cdr3_nt: TGTGCCAGCAGCCCTCACACAGATACGCAGTATTTT
j_call: TRBJ2-5; v_call: TRBV28; d_call: TRBD2; clone_size: NA; cdr3_aa: CASKLGGTGETQYF; cdr3_nt: TGTGCCAGCAAATTGGGAGGGACGGGAGAGACCCAGTACTTC
j_call: TRBJ1-1; v_call: TRBV18; d_call: NA; clone_size: once; cdr3_aa: CASSPPEVRSTEAFF; cdr3_nt: TGTGCCAGCTCACCACCCGAAGTCAGGAGCACTGAAGCTTTCTTT
j_call: TRBJ2-1; v_call: TRBV28; d_call: TRBD2; clone_size: NA; cdr3_aa: CASSFRTSANEQFF; cdr3_nt: TGTGCCAGCAGTTTCAGGACTAGCGCGAATGAGCAGTTCTTC
j_call: TRBJ2-5; v_call: TRBV7-3; d_call: NA; clone_size: NA; cdr3_aa: CASSLNLRRETQYF; cdr3_nt: TGTGCCAGCAGCTTAAACCTACGCCGGGAGACCCAGTACTTC
j_call: TRBJ2-7; v_call: TRBV7-2; d_call: TRBD1; clone_size: NA; cdr3_aa: CASSLTGPYEQYF; cdr3_nt: TGTGCCAGCAGCTTGACAGGGCCCTACGAGCAGTACTTC
j_call: TRBJ2-1; v_call: TRBV6-5; d_call: NA; clone_size: NA; cdr3_aa: CASSWTEYNEQFF; cdr3_nt: TGTGCCAGCAGTTGGACAGAATACAATGAGCAGTTCTTC
j_call: TRBJ1-1; v_call: TRBV4-2; d_call: NA; clone_size: NA; cdr3_aa: CASSQGNTEAFF; cdr3_nt: TGTGCCAGCAGCCAAGGTAATACTGAAGCTTTCTTT
j_call: TRBJ2-1; v_call: TRBV2; d_call: NA; clone_size: NA; cdr3_aa: CASSEVGVGNEQFF; cdr3_nt: TGTGCCAGCAGTGAAGTAGGGGTGGGCAATGAGCAGTTCTTC
j_call: TRBJ2-2; v_call: TRBV24-1; d_call: TRBD1; clone_size: NA; cdr3_aa: CATSDLDRAGGELFF; cdr3_nt: TGTGCCACCAGTGATTTGGACAGGGCTGGCGGGGAGCTGTTTTTT
j_call: TRBJ2-1; v_call: TRBV30; d_call: TRBD2; clone_size: NA; cdr3_aa: CAWSVRGGLGYNEQFF; cdr3_nt: TGTGCCTGGAGTGTACGCGGGGGGCTTGGCTACAATGAGCAGTTCTTC
j_call: TRBJ1-4; v_call: TRBV5-6; d_call: TRBD1; clone_size: NA; cdr3_aa: CASSVRDRVGEKLFF; cdr3_nt: TGTGCCAGCAGTGTACGGGACAGGGTCGGAGAAAAACTGTTTTTT
j_call: TRBJ2-3; v_call: TRBV6-4; d_call: TRBD2; clone_size: NA; cdr3_aa: CASSDSSSGSTDTQYF; cdr3_nt: TGTGCCAGCAGTGACTCGTCTAGCGGGAGCACAGATACGCAGTATTTT
j_call: TRBJ1-1; v_call: TRBV7-9; d_call: NA; clone_size: NA; cdr3_aa: CASSLGGGFDWMNTEAFF; cdr3_nt: TGTGCCAGCAGCTTAGGTGGGGGGTTCGATTGGATGAACACTGAAGCTTTCTTT
j_call: TRBJ1-3; v_call: TRBV30; d_call: TRBD1; clone_size: NA; cdr3_aa: CAWSRDSGSGNTIYF; cdr3_nt: TGTGCCTGGAGTAGGGACAGTGGCTCTGGAAACACCATATATTTT
j_call: TRBJ2-5; v_call: TRBV6-7; d_call: NA; clone_size: NA; cdr3_aa: CASTQEETQYF; cdr3_nt: TGTGCCAGCACCCAGGAAGAGACCCAGTACTTC
j_call: TRBJ2-7; v_call: TRBV14; d_call: TRBD1; clone_size: NA; cdr3_aa: CASSFRTGSEQYF; cdr3_nt: TGTGCCAGCAGCTTCCGGACAGGGTCCGAGCAGTACTTC